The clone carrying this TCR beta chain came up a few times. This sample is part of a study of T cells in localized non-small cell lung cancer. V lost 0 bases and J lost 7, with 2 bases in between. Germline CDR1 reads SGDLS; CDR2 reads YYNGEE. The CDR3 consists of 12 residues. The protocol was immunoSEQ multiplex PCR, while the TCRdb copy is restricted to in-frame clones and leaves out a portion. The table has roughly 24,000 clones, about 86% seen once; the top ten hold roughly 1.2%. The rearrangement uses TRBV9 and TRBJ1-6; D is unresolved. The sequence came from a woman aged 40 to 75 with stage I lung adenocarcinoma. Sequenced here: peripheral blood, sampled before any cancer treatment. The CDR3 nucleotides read TGTGCCAGCAGCGTAGGGAATTCACCCCTCCACTTT. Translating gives CASSVGNSPLHF. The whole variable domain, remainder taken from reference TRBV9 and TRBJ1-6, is DSGVTQTPKHLITATGQRVTLRCSPRSGDLSVYWYQQSLDQGLQFLIQYYNGEERAKGNILERFSAQQFPDLHSELNLSSLELGDSALYFCASSVGNSPLHFGNGTRLTVT.